These T cell receptor beta chains were read from a single sample in a study of human T cells and chemical hapten exposure. TCRdb fed the RACE reads into MiXCR, producing one record per CDR3 protein. The data contain tens of thousands of distinct CDR3 sequences, 9.5% to 13% of them singletons. Sequenced here: whole blood, sampled in connection with sensitization to the hapten diphenylcyclopropenone (DPC). Receptor source: a woman aged 45-59 years with alopecia areata. Some clones in this sample may be carry-over from other donors' samples. The CDR3 runs from the conserved cysteine through the conserved F or W. D genes are given only for firm matches. Where a row states a size, it is once, few, many or the class of an expanded clone; other rows omit it.

clone_size	v_call	j_call	d_call	cdr3_nt	cdr3_aa
many	TRBV18	TRBJ1-1	-	TGTGCCAGCTCACCAGTCGTGGGGGTAGGCGCTGAAGCTTTCTTT	CASSPVVGVGAEAFF
many	TRBV9	TRBJ2-1	TRBD2	TGTGCCAGCAGCGTGGTGGCGGGACTAGCGGGGGGCAATGAGCAGTTCTTC	CASSVVAGLAGGNEQFF
many	TRBV7-9	TRBJ2-3	-	TGTGCCAGCAGCTTAGACGGGGGTGATACGCAGTATTTT	CASSLDGGDTQYF
many	TRBV28	TRBJ1-1	-	TGTGCCATCTCTATGGGGTACACTGAAGCTTTCTTT	CAISMGYTEAFF
many	TRBV13	TRBJ1-5	-	TGTGCCAGCAGCGCCTGGGGACAGCCCCAGCATTTT	CASSAWGQPQHF
few	TRBV12-3/TRBV12-4	TRBJ2-2	-	TGTGCCAGCAGTCCCCTTTACACCGGGGAGCTGTTTTTT	CASSPLYTGELFF
many	TRBV15	TRBJ1-1	-	TGTGCCACCAGTGCAGAGGGCGCGGTGAACACTGAAGCTTTCTTT	CATSAEGAVNTEAFF
many	TRBV29-1	TRBJ2-7	-	TGCAGCGTCCAAGGTACCTTCGCCTACGAGCAGTACTTC	CSVQGTFAYEQYF
few	TRBV7-3	TRBJ2-1	-	TGTGCCAGCAGCTTAGGGTCTAGCCAGAATCAGCAGTTCTTC	CASSLGSSQNQQFF
-	TRBV7-3	TRBJ2-7	-	TGTGCCAGCAGGAGATCCGGGGATTACGAGCAGTACTTC	CASRRSGDYEQYF
many	TRBV12-3/TRBV12-4	TRBJ1-1	-	TGTGCCAGCAGCCCCAGGCATCCGAACACTGAAGCTTTCTTT	CASSPRHPNTEAFF
many	TRBV11-2	TRBJ2-4	TRBD2	TGTGCCAGCAGCCCAAGGGGACTAGCGGTTCCGCTAGCCAAAAACATTCAGTACTTC	CASSPRGLAVPLAKNIQYF
-	TRBV28	TRBJ1-1	-	TGTGCCAGCAGACTTCCCGGAGTCACTGAAGCTTTCTTT	CASRLPGVTEAFF
-	TRBV9	TRBJ2-3	-	TGTGCCAGCAGCGTAGAGGGCAGGGCAGATACGCAGTATTTT	CASSVEGRADTQYF
many	TRBV12-3/TRBV12-4	TRBJ1-2	-	TGTGCCAGCAGTTTAGCGGGGGGAGATTATGGCTACACCTTC	CASSLAGGDYGYTF
-	TRBV27	TRBJ2-4	TRBD1	TGTGCCAGCACCACCGACAGGGGGTCTGTCAAAAACATTCAGTACTTC	CASTTDRGSVKNIQYF
many	TRBV19	TRBJ1-2	-	TGTGCCAGTAGTCTTACGGGGGACTATGGCTACACCTTC	CASSLTGDYGYTF
-	TRBV12-3/TRBV12-4	TRBJ1-5	-	TGTGCCAGCAGTTTAAGGGTAAGCAATCAGCCCCAGCATTTT	CASSLRVSNQPQHF
-	TRBV6-2/TRBV6-3	TRBJ2-3	TRBD1	TGTGCCAGCAGAACAGGGGGCAATACAGATACGCAGTATTTT	CASRTGGNTDTQYF
medium-sized	TRBV9	TRBJ1-1	-	TGTGCCAGCAGCGGAGCTACAAACACTGAAGCTTTCTTT	CASSGATNTEAFF
-	TRBV7-8	TRBJ2-7	TRBD2	TGTGCCAGCAGCTTAACTACGACTAGCGGGGGTTCCTACGAGCAGTACTTC	CASSLTTTSGGSYEQYF
-	TRBV29-1	TRBJ2-7	TRBD2	TGCAGCGCGGGAGGGACAAAAGAATCCTACGAGCAGTACTTC	CSAGGTKESYEQYF
-	TRBV20-1	TRBJ2-7	TRBD2	TGCAGTTCCCCGGGACTAGAGTACGAGCAGTACTTC	CSSPGLEYEQYF
-	TRBV29-1	TRBJ2-1	TRBD2	TGCAGCGCCCGGACTAGCGGCAATGAGCAGTTCTTC	CSARTSGNEQFF
-	TRBV29-1	TRBJ2-1	-	TGCAGCGTCCGCGGCAATAGCGGATCCAGCTCCTACAATGAGCAGTTCTTC	CSVRGNSGSSSYNEQFF
few	TRBV19	TRBJ2-7	-	TGTGCCAGTAGTATAGATCTTGGCTTCTACGAGCAGTACTTC	CASSIDLGFYEQYF
-	TRBV19	TRBJ1-4	TRBD1	TGTGCCAGTAGTGACGGGACAGGCGCAACTAATGAAAAACTGTTTTTT	CASSDGTGATNEKLFF
few	TRBV29-1	TRBJ2-1	TRBD2	TGCAGCGCCCGAAGAGCGGGAGGGCCACGGAATGAGCAGTTCTTC	CSARRAGGPRNEQFF
many	TRBV10-2	TRBJ1-1	-	TGCGCCAGCAGTGAGCAGTGGATAATGGGGGTGAACACTGAAGCTTTCTTT	CASSEQWIMGVNTEAFF
-	TRBV7-9	TRBJ1-5	-	TGTGCCAGCAGCTTAGGGGGGCCCAATAGCAATCAGCCCCAGCATTTT	CASSLGGPNSNQPQHF
few	TRBV4-3	TRBJ1-2	TRBD1	TGCGCCAGCAGCCATAGGACAGGGTTCGGCTACACCTTC	CASSHRTGFGYTF
few	TRBV4-1	TRBJ1-5	-	TGCGCCAGCAGCCAGGGAACAGCGGTTAGCAATCAGCCCCAGCATTTT	CASSQGTAVSNQPQHF
few	TRBV28	TRBJ2-3	-	TGTGCCAGCAGGGGAAGCCCGAACGCAGATACGCAGTATTTT	CASRGSPNADTQYF
many	TRBV7-2	TRBJ2-3	-	TGTGCCAGCAGCCCCCGCTTGTCGGCGGTAGATACGCAGTATTTT	CASSPRLSAVDTQYF
-	TRBV12-3/TRBV12-4	TRBJ2-5	-	TGTGCCAGCAGTTTATCCAGGCCCGTGAAGACCCAGTACTTC	CASSLSRPVKTQYF
many	TRBV7-9	TRBJ1-2	-	TGTGCCAGCAGCTTGACAGCCCTAGCTAACTATGGCTACACCTTC	CASSLTALANYGYTF
many	TRBV5-1	TRBJ2-2	-	TGCGCCAGCAGCTCGACAAGGGACACCGGGGAGCTGTTTTTT	CASSSTRDTGELFF
few	TRBV28	TRBJ1-1	-	TGTGCCTGCCGCGAGGGCGGGAACACTGAAGCTTTCTTT	CACREGGNTEAFF
-	TRBV28	TRBJ2-3	-	TGTGCCAGCAGTTCCCCAGATACGCAGTATTTT	CASSSPDTQYF
many	TRBV28	TRBJ2-6	TRBD1	TGTGCCAGCAGTTTATCTGGACAGGGCTCTGGGGCCAACGTCCTGACTTTC	CASSLSGQGSGANVLTF
many	TRBV7-2	TRBJ1-5	TRBD1	TGTGCCAGCAGCCCGCAGGGACAGGGTTATCAGCCCCAGCATTTT	CASSPQGQGYQPQHF
few	TRBV29-1	TRBJ2-4	-	TGCAGCTCTCGTGGGGGAAACATTCAGTACTTC	CSSRGGNIQYF
-	TRBV7-2	TRBJ2-3	TRBD2	TGTGCCAGCAGCTTAGTTTCGGGAGGAAGGGTGACAGATACGCAGTATTTT	CASSLVSGGRVTDTQYF
many	TRBV11-2	TRBJ1-1	-	TGTGCCAGCAGCTTGGATTCGAGCAATCGGGCTTTCTTT	CASSLDSSNRAFF
few	TRBV4-1	TRBJ2-1	-	TGCGCCAGCAGCCAAGATCACGGGCAGGGTTCGTACAATGAGCAGTTCTTC	CASSQDHGQGSYNEQFF
few	TRBV18	TRBJ2-5	-	TGTGCCAGCTCACCGCAGAATCAAGAGACCCAGTACTTC	CASSPQNQETQYF
many	TRBV18	TRBJ2-3	-	TGTGCCAGCTCACCCAGCACAGATACGCAGTATTTT	CASSPSTDTQYF
-	TRBV20-1	TRBJ2-7	-	TGCAGTGCTCCCAACGTCCCTTCCTACGAGCAGTACTTC	CSAPNVPSYEQYF
many	TRBV9	TRBJ2-7	-	TGTGCCAGCAGCGTTCTAGGAACAGCCTACGAGCAGTACTTC	CASSVLGTAYEQYF
-	TRBV27	TRBJ2-1	-	TGTGCCAGCAGTTTAATCGACCGGAGATACAATGAGCAGTTCTTC	CASSLIDRRYNEQFF